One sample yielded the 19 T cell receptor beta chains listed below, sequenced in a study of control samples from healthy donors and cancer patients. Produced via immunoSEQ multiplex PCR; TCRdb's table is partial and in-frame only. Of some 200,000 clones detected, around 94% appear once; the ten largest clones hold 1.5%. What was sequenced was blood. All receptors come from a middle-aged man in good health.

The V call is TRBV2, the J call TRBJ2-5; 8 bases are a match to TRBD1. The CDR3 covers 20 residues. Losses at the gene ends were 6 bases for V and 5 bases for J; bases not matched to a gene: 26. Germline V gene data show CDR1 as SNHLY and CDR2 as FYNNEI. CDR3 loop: CASSARQGKNRLGDKETQYF. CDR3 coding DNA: TGTGCCAGCAGCGCTCGACAGGGGAAAAACCGGCTAGGGGATAAGGAGACCCAGTACTTC. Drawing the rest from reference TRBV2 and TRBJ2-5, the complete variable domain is EPEVTQTPSHQVTQMGQEVILRCVPISNHLYFYWYRQILGQKVEFLVSFYNNEISEKSEIFDDQFSVERPDGSNFTLKIRSTKLEDSAMYFCASSARQGKNRLGDKETQYFGPGTRLLVL.

In DNA form, the CDR3 reads TGTGCCAGCTCACCACAAGGGGCCTACGAGCAGTACGTC. Its protein is CASSPQGAYEQYV. This chain joins TRBV18 and TRBJ2-7; tentatively, D is TRBD1 (5 bases). Germline V gene data show CDR1 as KGHSH and CDR2 as LQKENI. The CDR3 contains 13 residues. V was cut by 1 base and J by 2 bases, with 6 bases left in between.

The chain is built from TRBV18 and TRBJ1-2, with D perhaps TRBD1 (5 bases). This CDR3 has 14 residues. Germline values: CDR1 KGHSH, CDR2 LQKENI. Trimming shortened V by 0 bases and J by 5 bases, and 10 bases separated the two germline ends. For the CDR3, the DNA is TGTGCCAGCTCACCACCTGGGACGGAATATGGCTACACCTTC. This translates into CASSPPGTEYGYTF.

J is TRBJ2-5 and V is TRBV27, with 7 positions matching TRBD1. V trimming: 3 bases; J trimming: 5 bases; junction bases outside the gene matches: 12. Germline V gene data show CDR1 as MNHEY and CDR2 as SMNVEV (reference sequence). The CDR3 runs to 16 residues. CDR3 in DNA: TGTGCCAGCAGTTTGATTGGGACAGCGAAGGGGGAGACCCAGTACTTC. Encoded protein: CASSLIGTAKGETQYF.

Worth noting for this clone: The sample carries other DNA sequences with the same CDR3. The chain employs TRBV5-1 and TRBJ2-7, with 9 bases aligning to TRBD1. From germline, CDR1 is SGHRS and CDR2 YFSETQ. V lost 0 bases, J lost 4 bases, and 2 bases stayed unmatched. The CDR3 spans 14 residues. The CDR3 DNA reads TGCGCCAGCAGCTTGGGAGACAGGGGGTACGAGCAGTACTTC. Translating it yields CASSLGDRGYEQYF.

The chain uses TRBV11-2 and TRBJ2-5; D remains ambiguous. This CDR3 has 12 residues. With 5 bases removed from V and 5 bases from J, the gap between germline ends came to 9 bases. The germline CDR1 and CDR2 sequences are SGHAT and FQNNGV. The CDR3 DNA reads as TGTGCCAGCAGCATAAACCGGGAGACCCAGTACTTC. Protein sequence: CASSINRETQYF.

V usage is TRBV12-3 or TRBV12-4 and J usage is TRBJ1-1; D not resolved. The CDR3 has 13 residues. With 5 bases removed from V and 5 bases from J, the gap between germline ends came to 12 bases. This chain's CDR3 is CASSPLDWTEAFF. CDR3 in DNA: TGTGCCAGCAGTCCCCTGGATTGGACTGAAGCTTTCTTT.

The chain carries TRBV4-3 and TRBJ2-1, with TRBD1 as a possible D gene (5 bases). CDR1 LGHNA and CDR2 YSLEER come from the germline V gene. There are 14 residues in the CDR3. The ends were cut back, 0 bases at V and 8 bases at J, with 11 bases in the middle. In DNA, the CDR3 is TGCGCCAGCAGCCAAGAGTGGCAGGGATATGAGCAGTTCTTC. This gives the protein CASSQEWQGYEQFF.

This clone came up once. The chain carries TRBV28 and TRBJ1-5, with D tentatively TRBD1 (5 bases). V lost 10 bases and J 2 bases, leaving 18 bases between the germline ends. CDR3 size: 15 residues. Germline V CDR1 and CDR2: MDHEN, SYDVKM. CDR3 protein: CATLSPGAGNQPQHF. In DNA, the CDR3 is TGTGCCACATTATCCCCCGGGGCCGGCAATCAGCCCCAGCATTTT.

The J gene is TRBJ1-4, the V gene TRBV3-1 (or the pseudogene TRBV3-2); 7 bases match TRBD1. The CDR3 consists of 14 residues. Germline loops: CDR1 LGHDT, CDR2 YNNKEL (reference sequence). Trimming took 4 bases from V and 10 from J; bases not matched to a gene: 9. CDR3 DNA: TGTGCCAGCAGCCCCGAGAGACAGGGTGGAAAACTGTTTTTT. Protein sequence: CASSPERQGGKLFF.

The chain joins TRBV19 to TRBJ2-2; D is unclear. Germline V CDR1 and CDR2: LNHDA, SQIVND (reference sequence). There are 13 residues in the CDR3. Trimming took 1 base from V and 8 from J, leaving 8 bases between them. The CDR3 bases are TGTGCCAGTAGTATAGGACTCTTGGGGGAGCTGTTTTTT. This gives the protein CASSIGLLGELFF.

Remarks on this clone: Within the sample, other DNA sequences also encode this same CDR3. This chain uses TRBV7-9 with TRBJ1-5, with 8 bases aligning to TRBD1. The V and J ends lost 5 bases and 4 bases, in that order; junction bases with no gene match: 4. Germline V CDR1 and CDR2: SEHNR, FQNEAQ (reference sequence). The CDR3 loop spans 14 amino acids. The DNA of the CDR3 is TGTGCCAGCAGCCTGACAGGGGCGAATCAGCCCCAGCATTTT. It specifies CASSLTGANQPQHF.

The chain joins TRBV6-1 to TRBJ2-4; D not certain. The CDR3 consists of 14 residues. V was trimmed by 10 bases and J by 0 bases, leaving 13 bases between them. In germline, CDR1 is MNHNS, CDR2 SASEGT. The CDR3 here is CATQDFLAKNIQYF. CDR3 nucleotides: TGTGCCACCCAGGATTTCCTAGCCAAAAACATTCAGTACTTC.

For the CDR3, the DNA is TGCAGTGCTAGGGGACAGGCTGAAGCTTTCTTT. Encoded protein: CSARGQAEAFF. V and J are TRBV20-1 and TRBJ1-1, with TRBD1 matching 8 bases. CDR1 and CDR2 (germline): DFQATT, SNEGSKA (reference sequence). With V trimmed by 3 bases and J by 6 bases, 0 bases remained unmatched. This CDR3 spans 11 amino acids.

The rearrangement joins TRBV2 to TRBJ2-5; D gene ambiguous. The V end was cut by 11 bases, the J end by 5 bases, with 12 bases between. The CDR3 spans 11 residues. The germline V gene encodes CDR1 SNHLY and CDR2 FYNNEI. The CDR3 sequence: CAGAPEETQYF. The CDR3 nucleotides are TGTGCCGGCGCCCCGGAGGAGACCCAGTACTTC.

DNA of the CDR3: TGTGCCAGCAGCTTAACAGCAGGGGGCTCCTCACCCCTCCACTTT. Encoded protein: CASSLTAGGSSPLHF. The chain uses TRBV7-2 and TRBJ1-6; 8 nucleotides agree with TRBD1. The CDR3 is 15 residues long. Per the germline V gene, CDR1 is SGHTA and CDR2 is FQGNSA. J gave up 10 bases and V 2 bases, and 7 bases lay outside the gene matches.

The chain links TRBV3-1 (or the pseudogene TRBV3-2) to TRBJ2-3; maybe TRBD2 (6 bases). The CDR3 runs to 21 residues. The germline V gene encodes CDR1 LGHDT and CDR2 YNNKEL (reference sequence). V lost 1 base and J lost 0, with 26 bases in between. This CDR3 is CASSQVLSRGAGTPSTDTQYF. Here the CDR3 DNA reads TGTGCCAGCAGCCAAGTTCTATCGCGTGGGGCGGGGACCCCTAGCACAGATACGCAGTATTTT.

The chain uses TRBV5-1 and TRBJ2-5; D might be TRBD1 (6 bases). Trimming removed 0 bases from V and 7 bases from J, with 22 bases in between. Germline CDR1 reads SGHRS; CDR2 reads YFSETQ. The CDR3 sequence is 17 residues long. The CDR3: CASSLEGGFGPPSTQYF. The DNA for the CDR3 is TGCGCCAGCAGCTTGGAAGGGGGTTTTGGGCCGCCGTCGACCCAGTACTTC. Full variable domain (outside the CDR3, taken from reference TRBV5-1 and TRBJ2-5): KAGVTQTPRYLIKTRGQQVTLSCSPISGHRSVSWYQQTPGQGLQFLFEYFSETQRNKGNFPGRFSGRQFSNSRSEMNVSTLELGDSALYLCASSLEGGFGPPSTQYFGPGTRLLVL.

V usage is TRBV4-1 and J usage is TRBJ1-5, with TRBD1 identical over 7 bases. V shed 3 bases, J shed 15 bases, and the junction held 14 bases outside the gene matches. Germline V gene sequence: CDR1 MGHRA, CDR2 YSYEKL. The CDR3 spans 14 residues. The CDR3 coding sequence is TGCGCCAGCAGCCACCTCTACCGGGACAGCCCAACGCATTTT. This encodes CASSHLYRDSPTHF.